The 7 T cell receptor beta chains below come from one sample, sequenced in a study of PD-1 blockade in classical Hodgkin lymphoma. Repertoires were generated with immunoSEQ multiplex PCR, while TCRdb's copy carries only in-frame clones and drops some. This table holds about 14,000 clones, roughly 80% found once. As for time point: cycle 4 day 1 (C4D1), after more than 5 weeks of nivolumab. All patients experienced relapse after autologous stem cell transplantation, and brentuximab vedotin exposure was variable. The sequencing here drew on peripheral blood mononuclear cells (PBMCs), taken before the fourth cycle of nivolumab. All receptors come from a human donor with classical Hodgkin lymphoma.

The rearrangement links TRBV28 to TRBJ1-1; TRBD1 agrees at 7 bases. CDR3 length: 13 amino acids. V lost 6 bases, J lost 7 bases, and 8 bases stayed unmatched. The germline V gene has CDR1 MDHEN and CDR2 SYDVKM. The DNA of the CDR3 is TGTGCCAGCAGCCCGGGACAGCGGGGTGAAGCTTTCTTT. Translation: CASSPGQRGEAFF.

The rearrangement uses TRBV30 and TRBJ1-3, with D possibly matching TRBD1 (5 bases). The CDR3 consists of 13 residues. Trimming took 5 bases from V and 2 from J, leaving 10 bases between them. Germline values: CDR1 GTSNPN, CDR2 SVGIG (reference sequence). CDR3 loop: CAWGDGAGNTIYF. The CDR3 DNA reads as TGTGCCTGGGGGGACGGCGCTGGAAACACCATATATTTT.

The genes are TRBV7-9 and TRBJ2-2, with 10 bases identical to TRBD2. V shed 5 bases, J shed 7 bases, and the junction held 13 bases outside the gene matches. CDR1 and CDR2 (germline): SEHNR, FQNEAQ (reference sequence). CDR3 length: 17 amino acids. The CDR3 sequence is CASSPPSGGVRNGELFF. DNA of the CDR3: TGTGCCAGCAGCCCCCCAAGCGGGGGGGTTAGGAACGGGGAGCTGTTTTTT.

The CDR3 nucleotides read TGTGCCAGCAGCCCGGGCCGGACCGCCCAAGGGGGCTACACCTTC. Translated: CASSPGRTAQGGYTF. The J gene is TRBJ1-2, the V gene TRBV7-3, with D hard to call. V dropped 5 bases and J dropped 8 bases, with 21 bases sitting between them. This CDR3 contains 15 residues. Germline V CDR1 and CDR2: SGHTA, FQGTGA.

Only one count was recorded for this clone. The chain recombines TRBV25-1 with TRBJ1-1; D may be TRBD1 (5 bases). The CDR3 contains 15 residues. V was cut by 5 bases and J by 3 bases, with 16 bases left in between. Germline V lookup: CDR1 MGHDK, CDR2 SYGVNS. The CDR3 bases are TGTGCCAGCAGTTTACCGGGCCGGGGGGACACTGAAGCTTTCTTT. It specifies CASSLPGRGDTEAFF.

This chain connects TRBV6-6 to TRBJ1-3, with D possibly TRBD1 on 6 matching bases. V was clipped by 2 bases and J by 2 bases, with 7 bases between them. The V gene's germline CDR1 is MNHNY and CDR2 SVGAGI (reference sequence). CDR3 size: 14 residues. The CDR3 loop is CASSYDRTGNTIYF. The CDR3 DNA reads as TGTGCCAGCAGTTACGACAGGACTGGAAACACCATATATTTT.

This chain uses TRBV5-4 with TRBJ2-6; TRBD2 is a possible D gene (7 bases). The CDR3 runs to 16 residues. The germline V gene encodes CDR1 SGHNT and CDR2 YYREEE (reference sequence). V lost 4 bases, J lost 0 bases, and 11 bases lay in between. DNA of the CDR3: TGTGCCAGCAGCCCGGGGGGCCCCTCTGGGGCCAACGTCCTGACTTTC. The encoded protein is CASSPGGPSGANVLTF.